This TCR beta chain appears in the sequencing data of a study of T cell responses to AZD1222 COVID-19 vaccine. Germline trimming cut 1 base from V and 2 bases from J; bases unmatched to any gene: 12. This CDR3 has 19 amino acids. The germline V gene encodes CDR1 SQVTM and CDR2 ANQGSEA. Findings of the study overall: Close to half of spike-specific TCRs reportedly recognize unmutated variant regions. Dominant at 160-218 and 743-854, vaccine-associated CD4 TCRs also spanned spike. Clonal diversity was possibly underestimated, and white British individuals and females predominated among donors.

Remarks on this clone: Its antigen remains unidentified.

Using immunoSEQ multiplex PCR, the repertoire was profiled, and TCRdb retains in-frame clones only, with some absent. The sample contains about 110,000 clones, roughly 90% of which appear only once. The source is an adult in good health. The material sequenced was peripheral blood, taken on day 0 of AZD1222 vaccination. The J gene is TRBJ2-1, the V gene TRBV29-1; the match to TRBD1 covers 12 bases. The DNA for the CDR3 is TGCAGCGTTGAAGGGGCGGGACAGGGGGCACTCCAAACCTACAATGAGCAGTTCTTC. Protein sequence: CSVEGAGQGALQTYNEQFF.